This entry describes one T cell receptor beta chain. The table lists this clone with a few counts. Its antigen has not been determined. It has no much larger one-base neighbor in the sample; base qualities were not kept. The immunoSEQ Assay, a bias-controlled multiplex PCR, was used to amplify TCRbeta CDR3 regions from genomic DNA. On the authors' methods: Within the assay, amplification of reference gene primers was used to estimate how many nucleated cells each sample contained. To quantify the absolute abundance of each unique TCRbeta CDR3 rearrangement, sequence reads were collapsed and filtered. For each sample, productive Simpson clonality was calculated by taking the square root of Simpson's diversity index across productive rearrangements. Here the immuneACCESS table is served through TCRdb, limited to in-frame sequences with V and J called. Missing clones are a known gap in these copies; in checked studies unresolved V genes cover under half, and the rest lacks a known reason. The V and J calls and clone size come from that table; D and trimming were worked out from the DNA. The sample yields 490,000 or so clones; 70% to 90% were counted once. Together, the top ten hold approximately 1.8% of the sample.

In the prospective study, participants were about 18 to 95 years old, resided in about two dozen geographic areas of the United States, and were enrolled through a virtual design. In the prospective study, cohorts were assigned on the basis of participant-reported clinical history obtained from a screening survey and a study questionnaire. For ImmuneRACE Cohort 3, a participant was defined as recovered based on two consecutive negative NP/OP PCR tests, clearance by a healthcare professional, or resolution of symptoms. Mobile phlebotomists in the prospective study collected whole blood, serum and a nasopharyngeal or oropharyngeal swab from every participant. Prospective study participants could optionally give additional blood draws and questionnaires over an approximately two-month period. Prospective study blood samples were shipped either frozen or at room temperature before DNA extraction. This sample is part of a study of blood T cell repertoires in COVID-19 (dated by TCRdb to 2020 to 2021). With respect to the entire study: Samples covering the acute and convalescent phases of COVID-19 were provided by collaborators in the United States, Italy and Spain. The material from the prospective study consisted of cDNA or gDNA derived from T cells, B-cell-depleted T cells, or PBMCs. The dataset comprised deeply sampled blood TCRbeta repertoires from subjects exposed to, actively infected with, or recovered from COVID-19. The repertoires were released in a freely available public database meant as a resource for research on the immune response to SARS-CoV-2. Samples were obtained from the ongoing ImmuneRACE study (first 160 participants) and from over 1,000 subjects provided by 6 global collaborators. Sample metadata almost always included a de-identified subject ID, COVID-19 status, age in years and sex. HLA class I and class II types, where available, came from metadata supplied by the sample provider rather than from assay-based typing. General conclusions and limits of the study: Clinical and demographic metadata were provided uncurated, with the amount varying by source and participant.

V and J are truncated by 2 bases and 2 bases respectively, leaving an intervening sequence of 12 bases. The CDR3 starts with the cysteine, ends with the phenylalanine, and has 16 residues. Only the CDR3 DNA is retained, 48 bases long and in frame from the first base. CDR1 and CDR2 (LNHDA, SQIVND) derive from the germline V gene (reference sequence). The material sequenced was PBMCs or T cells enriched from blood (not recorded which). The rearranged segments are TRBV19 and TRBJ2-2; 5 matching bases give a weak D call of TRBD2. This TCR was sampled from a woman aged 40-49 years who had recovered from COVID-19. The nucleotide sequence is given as TGTGCCAGTAGTATACCAGGAGCGGCCAACACCGGGGAGCTGTTTTTT. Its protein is CASSIPGAANTGELFF.